Here is one T cell receptor (beta chain) with its context. Its matching antigen is unknown. As the sequencing template, cDNA was produced by extracting RNA and reverse transcribing it. Only in-frame clones appear in the TCRdb table, and some are missing; sequencing was by immunoSEQ multiplex PCR. The sample yields around 190,000 clones, about three fifths seen once. The CDR3 extends over 16 amino acids. Germline lookup yields CDR1 SNHLY and CDR2 FYNNEI. V was clipped by 2 bases and J by 6 bases, with 18 bases between them. The data derive from a study of CD8+ T cells in alopecia areata. Study summary: Twice a day, 5 to 10 mg of oral tofacitinib was administered to treated patients. Tofacitinib treatment spanned 6 to 18 months, with 6 months off drug afterward.

Treatment: oral pan-JAK inhibitor, 5-10 mg twice daily. Whole-study findings and limits: Mice showed clearer TCR sharing than patients did, a gap that was possibly HLA-related. Across lesional scalp, and particularly alopecia totalis/universalis, clonality surpassed that of normal scalp.

This chain joins TRBV2 and TRBJ2-3; a weak D match, TRBD1 (6 bases). The sample here was CD4+ T cells sorted from blood, taken around week 49, from a patient treated with tofacitinib. This sequence originates from a human donor with alopecia areata. CDR3 bases: TGTGCCAGCAGTGAAACCCCTCCCGGTCAGGGGGATACGCAGTATTTT. It specifies CASSETPPGQGDTQYF.